The clone carrying this T cell receptor (beta chain) has only a few counts. The antigen remains unidentified. Expressed TCRB transcripts were sequenced, since all the RNA that had been isolated was reverse transcribed. Libraries were prepared by immunoSEQ multiplex PCR; TCRdb keeps only in-frame clonotypes and omits some of them. The table has a few hundred thousand clones, roughly 14% seen once; the top ten hold approximately 0.02%. CD4+ naive, central memory, regulatory and stem cell-like memory subsets were isolated by sorting on CD45RO/CCR7/CD25/CD127/CD95/CD27. This CDR3 is 13 amino acids long. Trimming left V 2 bases short and J 6 bases short, with 7 bases between. From germline, CDR1 is KGHSH and CDR2 LQKENI. This sample is part of a study of beta chain features in type 1 diabetes. Study in general: Sorted cells, roughly 100,000,000 in number, were examined across all samples.

Whole-study results and caveats: In all four CD4+ subsets, TCRB CDR3 length was significantly, moderately reduced in type 1 diabetes. Naive, central memory and regulatory TCRB repertoires appeared more similar among patients than healthy donors.

The sequenced sample consisted of naive CD4+ T cells from blood. This chain links TRBV18 with TRBJ2-2, with unresolved D. The TCR was taken from a young man with type 1 diabetes. The CDR3 bases are TGTGCCAGCTCACCAGAGGAAGCCGGGGAGCTGTTTTTT. Residues: CASSPEEAGELFF.